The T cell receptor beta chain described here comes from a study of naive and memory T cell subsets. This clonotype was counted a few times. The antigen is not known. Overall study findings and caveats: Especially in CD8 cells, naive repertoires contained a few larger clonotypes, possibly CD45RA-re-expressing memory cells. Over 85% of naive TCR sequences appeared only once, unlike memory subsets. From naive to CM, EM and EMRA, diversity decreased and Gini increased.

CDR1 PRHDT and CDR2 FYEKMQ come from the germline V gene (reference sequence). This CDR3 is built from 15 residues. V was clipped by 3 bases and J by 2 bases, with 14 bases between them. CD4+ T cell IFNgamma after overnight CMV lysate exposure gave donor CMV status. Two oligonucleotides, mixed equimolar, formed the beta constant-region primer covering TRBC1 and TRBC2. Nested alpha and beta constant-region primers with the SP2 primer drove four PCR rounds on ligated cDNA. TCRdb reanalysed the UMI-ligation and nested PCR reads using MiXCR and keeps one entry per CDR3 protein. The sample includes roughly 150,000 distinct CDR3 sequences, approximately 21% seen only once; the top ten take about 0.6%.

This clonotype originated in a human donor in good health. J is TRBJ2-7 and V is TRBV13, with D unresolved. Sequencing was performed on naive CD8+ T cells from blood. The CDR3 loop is CASSFGFAGTYEQYF. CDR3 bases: TGTGCCAGCAGCTTTGGTTTCGCAGGAACCTACGAGCAGTACTTC.